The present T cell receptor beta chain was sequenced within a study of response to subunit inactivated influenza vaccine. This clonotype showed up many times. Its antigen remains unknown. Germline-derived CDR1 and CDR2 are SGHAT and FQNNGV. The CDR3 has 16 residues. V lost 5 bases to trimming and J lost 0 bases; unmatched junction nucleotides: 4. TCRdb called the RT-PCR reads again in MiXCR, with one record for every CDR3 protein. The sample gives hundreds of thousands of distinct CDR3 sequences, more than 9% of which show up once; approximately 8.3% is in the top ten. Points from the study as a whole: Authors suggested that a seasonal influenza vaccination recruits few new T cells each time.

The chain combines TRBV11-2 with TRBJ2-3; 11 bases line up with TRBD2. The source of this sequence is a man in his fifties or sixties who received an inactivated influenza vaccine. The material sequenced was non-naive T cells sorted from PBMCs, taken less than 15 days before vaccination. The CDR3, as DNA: TGTGCCAGCAGCGTTAGCGGGAGGGTGAGCACAGATACGCAGTATTTT. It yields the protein CASSVSGRVSTDTQYF.